The 5 T cell receptor beta chains below come from one sample, sequenced in a study of T cell responses to AZD1222 COVID-19 vaccine. The table came from immunoSEQ multiplex PCR; TCRdb's copy has only in-frame clones and leaves some out. The table lists about 120,000 clones, 70% to 90% of them singletons, with over 8% in the top ten. The material was peripheral blood, obtained on day 0 of AZD1222 vaccination. These receptors originate from an adult in good health.

V and J are TRBV27 and TRBJ1-1, with D unclear. Per germline, CDR1 MNHEY and CDR2 SMNVEV (reference sequence). The V and J ends lost 3 bases and 0 bases respectively, with 8 bases between them. The CDR3 has 14 residues. CDR3 DNA sequence: TGTGCCAGCAGTTTCCGGACGGTGAACACTGAAGCTTTCTTT. This codes for CASSFRTVNTEAFF.

The rearrangement joins TRBV5-5 to TRBJ2-2, with 10 positions matching TRBD1. Germline lookup yields CDR1 SGHKS and CDR2 YYEKEE (reference sequence). This CDR3 has 16 residues. V was clipped by 6 bases and J by 3 bases; unmatched bases: 8. The chain's CDR3 is CASNDPGQGHTGELFF. In DNA form, the CDR3 reads TGTGCCAGCAACGACCCGGGACAGGGGCACACCGGGGAGCTGTTTTTT.

The CDR3 loop is CASSYSPFDYGYTF. The CDR3, as DNA: TGTGCCAGCAGTTACTCCCCATTCGACTATGGCTACACCTTC. The rearrangement joins TRBV6-5 to TRBJ1-2, with D hard to call. The CDR3 spans 14 residues. The V end lost 0 bases, the J end lost 3 bases, and 8 bases lay between the germline ends. CDR1 is MNHEY, CDR2 SVGAGI, per germline.

This clone has more than one count but fewer than ten. The chain links TRBV5-4 to TRBJ2-7; 11 nucleotides match TRBD2. CDR3 length: 14 residues. Germline V gene sequence: CDR1 SGHNT, CDR2 YYREEE (reference sequence). Trimming removed 4 bases from V and 4 bases from J; junction bases left unmatched: 4. The chain's CDR3 is CASSLSGRVYEQYF. DNA of the CDR3: TGTGCCAGCAGCCTTAGCGGGAGGGTATACGAGCAGTACTTC.

The rearrangement links TRBV3-1 (or the pseudogene TRBV3-2) to TRBJ2-5; a possible D gene is TRBD2 (5 bases). This CDR3 contains 15 residues. V was shortened by 1 base and J by 0 bases, with 9 bases between the two germline ends. The germline CDR1 and CDR2 sequences are LGHDT and YNNKEL (reference sequence). In nucleotides, the CDR3 is TGTGCCAGCAGCCAAGTGAGACTATACCAAGAGACCCAGTACTTC. The encoded protein is CASSQVRLYQETQYF.